This entry is about one T cell receptor beta chain. This may stem from a read error, because a much larger clone lies one nucleotide away. The data belong to a study of T cells in Graves' hyperthyroidism and ophthalmopathy. The CDR3 is made up of 14 amino acids. The V end lost 6 bases, the J end lost 4 bases, and 15 bases lay between the germline ends. Germline V CDR1 and CDR2: MNHEY, SMNVEV (reference sequence). Hyperthyroidism of Graves' type that showed no ophthalmopathy progression within 18 months was stable. Among the patients, aged 18 to 65, hyperthyroidism was newly diagnosed and had lasted under 2 months. The TCR beta CDR3 regions underwent amplification using RNA transcripts as the source. Researchers ran a first-round RT-PCR on the TCR CDR3 using the HTBI primer set. Via MiXCR, TCRdb re-called the multiplex PCR reads, giving one row per CDR3 protein. The data contain approximately 500,000 distinct CDR3 sequences, 46% of them singletons.

The rearrangement links TRBV27 to TRBJ2-5; D is unclear. This sequence was found in a woman aged 18-35 years with Graves' hyperthyroidism. Sequencing was carried out using peripheral blood or thyroid tissue (not recorded which). The CDR3 spells CASSPSNLRETQYF. The DNA for the CDR3 is TGTGCCAGCAGCCCCTCGAATCTACGAGAGACCCAGTACTTC.